A single sample is the source of the 24 T cell receptor beta chains below, sequenced in a study of blood T cell repertoires in COVID-19. Clones were read by immunoSEQ multiplex PCR, and TCRdb kept only the in-frame ones, dropping some. The profile covers around 110,000 clones, with approximately 80% appearing a single time and 0.65% to 0.9% taken by the ten largest. Input material: peripheral blood. The receptors derive from a woman between 65 and 79 years old with acute or convalescent COVID-19.

The chain combines TRBV6-4 with TRBJ2-3; D unclear. This CDR3 has 13 amino acids. Germline V gives CDR1 MRHNA, CDR2 SNTAGT. Trimming took off 4 bases at V and 6 bases at J, with 11 bases between the two ends. CDR3 nucleotide sequence: TGTGCCAGCAGTGCAGAGACTGGCGATACGCAGTATTTT. Translation gives CASSAETGDTQYF.

The V call is TRBV6-1, the J call TRBJ2-3, with 8 positions matching TRBD1. Germline-derived CDR1 and CDR2 are MNHNS and SASEGT. With V trimmed by 2 bases and J by 4 bases, 2 bases remained unmatched. The CDR3 runs 14 residues. The CDR3 region is CASSERDRPDTQYF. CDR3 coding DNA: TGTGCCAGCAGTGAAAGGGACAGGCCAGATACGCAGTATTTT.

The chain has TRBV28 and TRBJ1-1, with 9 bases identical to TRBD1. Germline V CDR1 and CDR2: MDHEN, SYDVKM. The junction had 9 bases not matched to a gene; V was cut back by 7 bases and J by 9 bases. The CDR3 totals 13 residues. The CDR3 sequence: CASIRTGAAKAFF. The CDR3, as DNA: TGTGCCAGCATTAGGACAGGGGCCGCGAAAGCTTTCTTT. The full variable domain, completed using reference TRBV28 and TRBJ1-1, is DVKVTQSSRYLVKRTGEKVFLECVQDMDHENMFWYRQDPGLGLRLIYFSYDVKMKEKGDIPEGYSVSREKKERFSLILESASTNQTSMYLCASIRTGAAKAFFGQGTRLTVV.

The chain uses TRBV7-8 and TRBJ1-5; D not certain. This CDR3 contains 15 residues. The germline V and J ends were trimmed by 2 bases and 3 bases, with 11 bases remaining between them. The germline CDR1 and CDR2 sequences are SGHVS and FQNEAQ. Here the CDR3 reads CASSLQLSPNQPQHF. The DNA of the CDR3 is TGTGCCAGCAGCTTACAACTGAGCCCCAATCAGCCCCAGCATTTT.

The chain combines TRBV9 with TRBJ2-4; TRBD1 is a possible D gene (5 bases). The CDR3 is 16 residues long. With 4 bases removed from V and 5 bases from J, the gap between germline ends came to 19 bases. Per the germline V gene, CDR1 is SGDLS and CDR2 is YYNGEE. The DNA for the CDR3 is TGTGCCAGCAGCCAAGGGGCGAGCCTTTGGGAAAACATTCAGTACTTC. It codes for CASSQGASLWENIQYF.

The rearrangement links TRBV6-1 to TRBJ2-1; TRBD2 agrees at 14 bases. The CDR3 is 20 residues long. CDR1 is MNHNS and CDR2 is SASEGT in the germline V gene. V shed 3 bases, J shed 0 bases, and the junction held 10 bases outside the gene matches. CDR3 in amino acids: CASSEFRTSGGLSSYNEQFF. CDR3 bases: TGTGCCAGCAGTGAGTTTAGGACTAGCGGGGGGTTGAGCTCCTACAATGAGCAGTTCTTC.

The CDR3 DNA follows: TGTGCCAGCAGCGTAGCAGGGGTTGGTGGCTACACCTTC. Its translation: CASSVAGVGGYTF. The chain couples TRBV9 to TRBJ1-2; possibly TRBD1 for D (6 bases). Per the germline V gene, CDR1 is SGDLS and CDR2 is YYNGEE. V was cut by 0 bases and J by 7 bases, with 10 bases left in between. This CDR3 comprises 13 residues.

The chain links TRBV19 to TRBJ2-3; 7 nucleotides align to TRBD1. Germline trimming cut 3 bases from V and 11 bases from J; bases unmatched to any gene: 8. Germline V gene lookup returns CDR1 LNHDA and CDR2 SQIVND (reference sequence). CDR3 length: 13 residues. The CDR3 loop reads CASSMGQSDEQYF. The DNA for the CDR3 is TGTGCCAGTAGTATGGGACAGTCGGATGAGCAGTATTTT.

The chain joins TRBV7-8 to TRBJ1-5; D possibly corresponds to TRBD1 (6 bases). Germline CDR1 SGHVS, CDR2 FQNEAQ. The CDR3 is 15 amino acids. Trimming removed 6 bases from V and 5 bases from J, with 17 bases in between. The CDR3 spells CASRRGGQKHQPQHF. Here the CDR3 DNA reads TGTGCCAGCAGACGAGGGGGGCAGAAACATCAGCCCCAGCATTTT.

J is TRBJ1-5 and V is TRBV10-1; tentatively, D is TRBD1 (6 bases). Germline-derived CDR1 and CDR2 are WNHNN and SYGVQD (reference sequence). This CDR3 has 14 residues. Trimming removed 11 bases from V and 1 base from J, with 15 bases in between. The CDR3 protein is CARRPQGSNQPQHF. The CDR3 nucleotides are TGCGCCCGCCGGCCGCAGGGGAGCAATCAGCCCCAGCATTTT.

CDR3 sequence: CASSPNREGGNTIYF. CDR3 nucleotide sequence: TGTGCCAGCAGTCCTAACAGGGAAGGGGGAAACACCATATATTTT. The chain recombines TRBV6-6 with TRBJ1-3; tentative D call: TRBD1 (6 bases). Trimming stripped 5 bases from V and 4 bases from J, with 15 bases between. CDR1 is MNHNY, CDR2 SVGAGI, per germline (reference sequence). This CDR3 is built from 15 residues.

This chain connects TRBV18 to TRBJ2-2; 7 bases agree with TRBD1. The CDR3 totals 16 residues. Germline loops: CDR1 KGHSH, CDR2 LQKENI. J lost 1 base, V lost 3 bases, and 5 bases had no gene match. CDR3 loop: CASSPGQVGNTGELFF. CDR3 nucleotides: TGTGCCAGCTCACCCGGACAGGTCGGGAACACCGGGGAGCTGTTTTTT. The complete variable domain, with remaining parts taken from reference TRBV18 and TRBJ2-2, reads NAGVMQNPRHLVRRRGQEARLRCSPMKGHSHVYWYRQLPEEGLKFMVYLQKENIIDESGMPKERFSAEFPKEGPSILRIQQVVRGDSAAYFCASSPGQVGNTGELFFGEGSRLTVL.

This chain links TRBV12-5 with TRBJ1-6, with D hard to call. Germline V gene sequence: CDR1 LGHNT, CDR2 FRNRAP. This CDR3 spans 14 amino acids. V was pared by 2 bases and J by 7 bases, with 9 bases between. CDR3 nucleotides: TGTGCTAGTGGTTTGTTCGACTTCAATTCACCCCTCCACTTT. This translates into CASGLFDFNSPLHF.

CDR3 DNA: TGTGCCAGCAGCCCCTGGACAGGTGAAGCTTTCTTT. Encoded protein: CASSPWTGEAFF. The chain links TRBV7-8 to TRBJ1-1, with 7 bases fitting TRBD1. The junction had 4 bases not matched to a gene; V was cut back by 5 bases and J by 7 bases. Germline-derived CDR1 and CDR2 are SGHVS and FQNEAQ. The CDR3 length is 12 residues.

V usage is TRBV7-8 and J usage is TRBJ1-4; 7 positions match TRBD1. Germline CDR1 and CDR2: SGHVS and FQNEAQ. The ends lost 2 bases at V and 0 bases at J; junction bases unmatched: 6. The CDR3 runs 17 residues. The CDR3 protein is CASSLRGHTATNEKLFF. CDR3 DNA sequence: TGTGCCAGCAGCTTAAGGGGGCATACGGCAACTAATGAAAAACTGTTTTTT.

The chain employs TRBV3-1 (or the pseudogene TRBV3-2) and TRBJ2-7, with unresolved D. The length of the CDR3 is 15 residues. CDR1 and CDR2 (germline): LGHDT, YNNKEL (reference sequence). Trimming pared 0 bases from V and 3 bases from J, leaving 12 bases between. CDR3 nucleotides: TGTGCCAGCAGCCAAGACCCCTCTCCTAGCTACGAGCAGTACTTC. This translates into CASSQDPSPSYEQYF.

The V call is TRBV18, the J call TRBJ2-7; TRBD1 matches 10 bases. This CDR3 has 17 residues. Unmatched junction bases numbered 11, after V lost 3 bases and J lost 3 bases. Per germline, CDR1 KGHSH and CDR2 LQKENI. Written as DNA, the CDR3 is TGTGCCAGCTCACCTCGGGACAGGGGTCAAATTCACTACGAGCAGTACTTC. This codes for CASSPRDRGQIHYEQYF.

This chain joins TRBV6-5 and TRBJ1-2, with 7 positions matching TRBD1. Germline-derived CDR1 and CDR2 are MNHEY and SVGAGI. The CDR3 consists of 12 residues. J gave up 3 bases and V 10 bases, and 5 bases lay outside the gene matches. CDR3 amino acids: CATPDRDYGYTF. The CDR3 coding sequence is TGTGCCACCCCAGACAGGGACTATGGCTACACCTTC.

This rearrangement joins TRBV19 to TRBJ1-1; D unclear. Germline lookup yields CDR1 LNHDA and CDR2 SQIVND (reference sequence). The CDR3 sequence is 12 residues long. Trimming removed 6 bases from V and 7 bases from J, with 12 bases in between. The CDR3 DNA is TGTGCCAGTAGATCTGCCTCGGGTGAAGCTTTCTTT. Protein product: CASRSASGEAFF. Together with reference TRBV19 and TRBJ1-1, the CDR3 gives the full variable domain: DGGITQSPKYLFRKEGQNVTLSCEQNLNHDAMYWYRQDPGQGLRLIYYSQIVNDFQKGDIAEGYSVSREKKESFPLTVTSAQKNPTAFYLCASRSASGEAFFGQGTRLTVV.

This chain joins TRBV21-1 and TRBJ1-5. TRBV21-1 is reported as a pseudogene. The CDR3 covers 16 residues. The CDR3 region has the DNA TGTGCCAGCAGCAAATCGGACCCCGGGGGCAATCAGCCCCAGCATTTT. It is translated as CASSKSDPGGNQPQHF.

This sequence joins TRBV10-2 and TRBJ2-6, with 8 bases lining up with TRBD1. This CDR3 comprises 17 residues. Germline trimming cut 7 bases from V and 0 bases from J; bases unmatched to any gene: 8. Germline assignment: CDR1 WSHSY and CDR2 SAAADI. CDR3 DNA sequence: TGCGCCAGCATCTTGGACAGGGACCCCTCTGGGGCCAACGTCCTGACTTTC. Translating it yields CASILDRDPSGANVLTF.

V is TRBV6-5 and J is TRBJ2-7, with 15 nucleotides matching TRBD2. The V and J ends lost 6 bases and 4 bases, in that order; junction bases with no gene match: 4. Germline CDR1 is MNHEY and CDR2 is SVGAGI. The CDR3 runs 15 residues. The CDR3 bases are TGTGCCAGCAGGGGACTAGCGGGGGGTCTTTACGAGCAGTACTTC. This gives the protein CASRGLAGGLYEQYF.

The V and J genes are TRBV14 and TRBJ2-2; D is uncertain. Per germline, CDR1 SGHDN and CDR2 FVKESK. There are 13 residues in the CDR3. Trimming shortened V by 4 bases and J by 4 bases, and 7 bases separated the two germline ends. The CDR3 spells CASSLALTGELFF. The CDR3 bases are TGTGCCAGCAGCCTGGCCCTCACCGGGGAGCTGTTTTTT.

The sample holds one count of this clone. The rearrangement links TRBV9 to TRBJ2-7; 7 bases match TRBD1. Germline trimming cut 0 bases from V and 1 base from J; bases unmatched to any gene: 4. The CDR3 has 15 amino acids. Germline V gene sequence: CDR1 SGDLS, CDR2 YYNGEE. CDR3 amino acids: CASSVEPGGSYEQYF. CDR3 in DNA: TGTGCCAGCAGCGTAGAGCCAGGGGGATCCTACGAGCAGTACTTC.